These T cell receptor beta chains were read from a single sample in a study of blood T cell repertoires in COVID-19. Repertoires were generated with immunoSEQ multiplex PCR, while TCRdb's copy carries only in-frame clones and drops some. The sample has about 160,000 clones, around four fifths seen once. The material sequenced was peripheral blood. The receptor set was obtained from a man between 65 and 80 years old with acute or convalescent COVID-19. The CDR3 runs from the conserved cysteine through the conserved F or W. A D gene is named only where the DNA matches it firmly. The size field is filled for only some rows; it gives once, few, many or a size class.

CDR3nt: TGTGCCAGCTGTAGCGGGAGTTGTAACACCGGGGAGCTGTTTTTT; CDR3aa: CASCSGSCNTGELFF; j_gene: TRBJ2-2; abundance: .; v_gene: TRBV11-1; len: 15; d_gene: TRBD2
CDR3nt: TGTGCCAGTGGGACAGGGGGAGTCACCGGGGAGCTGTTTTTT; CDR3aa: CASGTGGVTGELFF; j_gene: TRBJ2-2; abundance: few; v_gene: TRBV2; len: 14; d_gene: TRBD1
CDR3nt: TGTGCCAGCAGTAGTACTGGTGGCGAGCAGTACTTC; CDR3aa: CASSSTGGEQYF; j_gene: TRBJ2-7; abundance: .; v_gene: TRBV27; len: 12; d_gene: .
CDR3nt: TGTGCCAGCAGCTTAGAAACAGCCGAGGGCGACGAGCAGTACTTC; CDR3aa: CASSLETAEGDEQYF; j_gene: TRBJ2-7; abundance: .; v_gene: TRBV7-8; len: 15; d_gene: .
CDR3nt: TGTGCCAGCAGTAAGACTAGTAAGGGCATTCAGTACTTC; CDR3aa: CASSKTSKGIQYF; j_gene: TRBJ2-4; abundance: .; v_gene: TRBV12-3/TRBV12-4; len: 13; d_gene: .
CDR3nt: TGCGCCAGCAGCTCCGCAGGGGGGAACTATGGCTACACCTTC; CDR3aa: CASSSAGGNYGYTF; j_gene: TRBJ1-2; abundance: .; v_gene: TRBV5-1; len: 14; d_gene: TRBD1
CDR3nt: TGTGCCAGCAGCTCGTACAGGGACGCTAACTATGGCTACACCTTC; CDR3aa: CASSSYRDANYGYTF; j_gene: TRBJ1-2; abundance: once; v_gene: TRBV5-4; len: 15; d_gene: .
CDR3nt: TGTGCCAGCAGTTACTCGTGGACAGGGGGCGCTGAAGCTTTCTTT; CDR3aa: CASSYSWTGGAEAFF; j_gene: TRBJ1-1; abundance: .; v_gene: TRBV6-2/TRBV6-3; len: 15; d_gene: TRBD1
CDR3nt: TGCGCCAGCAGTGAAATAGGGGGCTACGAGCAGTACTTC; CDR3aa: CASSEIGGYEQYF; j_gene: TRBJ2-7; abundance: .; v_gene: TRBV10-1; len: 13; d_gene: .
CDR3nt: TGTGCCAGCAGTTACTCAGGGAGGCGTGGGGCCAACGTCCTGACTTTC; CDR3aa: CASSYSGRRGANVLTF; j_gene: TRBJ2-6; abundance: .; v_gene: TRBV6-5; len: 16; d_gene: .
CDR3nt: TGTGCCAGCAGTGCGGTCGCGGGAAGAACTAATGAAAAACTGTTTTTT; CDR3aa: CASSAVAGRTNEKLFF; j_gene: TRBJ1-4; abundance: .; v_gene: TRBV6-1; len: 16; d_gene: .
CDR3nt: TGTGCCAGTAGTATACGGGTGTCACTTGAAAAACTGTTTTTT; CDR3aa: CASSIRVSLEKLFF; j_gene: TRBJ1-4; abundance: .; v_gene: TRBV19; len: 14; d_gene: .
CDR3nt: TGTGCCAGCATTCAAACAGGGGCTGCTGGAAACACCATATATTTT; CDR3aa: CASIQTGAAGNTIYF; j_gene: TRBJ1-3; abundance: .; v_gene: TRBV6-6; len: 15; d_gene: TRBD1
CDR3nt: TGTGCCAGCAGTTACTCGGGGGCAAAGGAACAGCCCCAGCATTTT; CDR3aa: CASSYSGAKEQPQHF; j_gene: TRBJ1-5; abundance: .; v_gene: TRBV6-5; len: 15; d_gene: .
CDR3nt: TGTGCCAGTAGTATACGGGGAGTTGAGCAGTTCTTC; CDR3aa: CASSIRGVEQFF; j_gene: TRBJ2-1; abundance: .; v_gene: TRBV19; len: 12; d_gene: .
CDR3nt: TGTGCCAGCAGCTCCCGGGACAGCGGGGGGACGTCTGGAAACACCATATATTTT; CDR3aa: CASSSRDSGGTSGNTIYF; j_gene: TRBJ1-3; abundance: .; v_gene: TRBV11-2; len: 18; d_gene: TRBD1
CDR3nt: TGTGCCAGTAGTGTCACACCAGCGAACTATGGCTACACCTTC; CDR3aa: CASSVTPANYGYTF; j_gene: TRBJ1-2; abundance: .; v_gene: TRBV19; len: 14; d_gene: .
CDR3nt: TGTGCCAGCAGCTTGAAAGGGGTGGATACTGAAGCTTTCTTT; CDR3aa: CASSLKGVDTEAFF; j_gene: TRBJ1-1; abundance: .; v_gene: TRBV5-4; len: 14; d_gene: .
CDR3nt: TGTGCCAGCTCTCCTAACCTCCCGGGACAGGGGGCTTATAGCAATCAGCCCCAGCATTTT; CDR3aa: CASSPNLPGQGAYSNQPQHF; j_gene: TRBJ1-5; abundance: few; v_gene: TRBV18; len: 20; d_gene: TRBD1
CDR3nt: TGTGCTAGTGGTTCGGGGACAGGGGACCTCGGGGAGCTGTTTTTT; CDR3aa: CASGSGTGDLGELFF; j_gene: TRBJ2-2; abundance: many; v_gene: TRBV12-5; len: 15; d_gene: TRBD1
CDR3nt: TGTGCCAGCTCACCAGACAGGGTGACTGGAAACACCATATATTTT; CDR3aa: CASSPDRVTGNTIYF; j_gene: TRBJ1-3; abundance: .; v_gene: TRBV18; len: 15; d_gene: TRBD1
CDR3nt: TGTGCCAGCACCTCGGGACAGGACTTCTACGAGCAGTACTTC; CDR3aa: CASTSGQDFYEQYF; j_gene: TRBJ2-7; abundance: .; v_gene: TRBV28; len: 14; d_gene: TRBD1
CDR3nt: TGTGCCTGGACGCAGGAAAGCAATCAGCCCCAGCATTTT; CDR3aa: CAWTQESNQPQHF; j_gene: TRBJ1-5; abundance: few; v_gene: TRBV30; len: 13; d_gene: .
CDR3nt: TGTGCCAGCAGCTTCGCGTCGGAGCAGTTCTTC; CDR3aa: CASSFASEQFF; j_gene: TRBJ2-1; abundance: .; v_gene: TRBV6-5; len: 11; d_gene: .
CDR3nt: TGTGCCAGCAGCCTCTTTGGTAGCGGAAGCACAGATACGCAGTATTTT; CDR3aa: CASSLFGSGSTDTQYF; j_gene: TRBJ2-3; abundance: .; v_gene: TRBV7-6; len: 16; d_gene: .
CDR3nt: TGTGCCAGCAGTGAAGGAACCAGGGGGCAGTACTTC; CDR3aa: CASSEGTRGQYF; j_gene: TRBJ2-7; abundance: once; v_gene: TRBV2; len: 12; d_gene: .
CDR3nt: TGTGCCAGCACCGCTAGCGGACCAAACACAGATACGCAGTATTTT; CDR3aa: CASTASGPNTDTQYF; j_gene: TRBJ2-3; abundance: .; v_gene: TRBV2; len: 15; d_gene: TRBD2
CDR3nt: TGTGCCAGCAGTTCCTTGTATGAGACAAGTAGCAATCAGCCCCAGCATTTT; CDR3aa: CASSSLYETSSNQPQHF; j_gene: TRBJ1-5; abundance: .; v_gene: TRBV28; len: 17; d_gene: .
CDR3nt: TGTGCCAGCTCACCTCTCGGACAGGGGGGTGGCTACACCTTC; CDR3aa: CASSPLGQGGGYTF; j_gene: TRBJ1-2; abundance: .; v_gene: TRBV18; len: 14; d_gene: TRBD1
CDR3nt: TGTGCCAGCAGCAGAACCGGGAGCGGCGATTACTATGGCTACACCTTC; CDR3aa: CASSRTGSGDYYGYTF; j_gene: TRBJ1-2; abundance: few; v_gene: TRBV3-1/TRBV3-2; len: 16; d_gene: .
CDR3nt: TGTGCCAGCAGCCAAGGTCCGACAGGGAATGGCTACACCTTC; CDR3aa: CASSQGPTGNGYTF; j_gene: TRBJ1-2; abundance: few; v_gene: TRBV3-1/TRBV3-2; len: 14; d_gene: TRBD1
CDR3nt: TGCGCCAGCAGCTTGGCGGGGGTCGACAACGAAGCTTTCTTT; CDR3aa: CASSLAGVDNEAFF; j_gene: TRBJ1-1; abundance: .; v_gene: TRBV5-1; len: 14; d_gene: .
CDR3nt: TGCGCCAGCAGCCCCCAGAATGAGCAGTTCTTC; CDR3aa: CASSPQNEQFF; j_gene: TRBJ2-1; abundance: .; v_gene: TRBV5-1; len: 11; d_gene: .
CDR3nt: TGTGCCAGCAGGAGGGTGACAGGGGATTCGGCCCAGTACTTC; CDR3aa: CASRRVTGDSAQYF; j_gene: TRBJ2-5; abundance: .; v_gene: TRBV27; len: 14; d_gene: TRBD1
CDR3nt: TGTGCCAGCAGCTTAGGCCTAGCTCTGGGGTCCTACAATGAGCAGTTCTTC; CDR3aa: CASSLGLALGSYNEQFF; j_gene: TRBJ2-1; abundance: .; v_gene: TRBV13; len: 17; d_gene: .
CDR3nt: TGTGCCAGCAGCTTAGAAGGTAGCGGGGGACCCTGGAATGAGCAGTTCTTC; CDR3aa: CASSLEGSGGPWNEQFF; j_gene: TRBJ2-1; abundance: .; v_gene: TRBV7-2; len: 17; d_gene: TRBD2
CDR3nt: TGTGCCAGCAGCTCGGTACAAGAGACCCAGTACTTC; CDR3aa: CASSSVQETQYF; j_gene: TRBJ2-5; abundance: .; v_gene: TRBV5-4; len: 12; d_gene: .
CDR3nt: TGTGCCAGCAGTGCCGTACAGGGGGGCACTGAAGCTTTCTTT; CDR3aa: CASSAVQGGTEAFF; j_gene: TRBJ1-1; abundance: .; v_gene: TRBV2; len: 14; d_gene: TRBD1
CDR3nt: TGTGCCAGCAGCTTAGGGGTCGGGGGTACCTACGAGCAGTACTTC; CDR3aa: CASSLGVGGTYEQYF; j_gene: TRBJ2-7; abundance: .; v_gene: TRBV7-2; len: 15; d_gene: .
CDR3nt: TGTGCCAGCAGTTTTCTAGCCTCCTACGAGCAGTACTTC; CDR3aa: CASSFLASYEQYF; j_gene: TRBJ2-7; abundance: few; v_gene: TRBV27; len: 13; d_gene: .
CDR3nt: TGTGCCAGCAGCGTAGCTGCGGGGGGCGCTTTCTCTGGAAACACCATATATTTT; CDR3aa: CASSVAAGGAFSGNTIYF; j_gene: TRBJ1-3; abundance: .; v_gene: TRBV9; len: 18; d_gene: .
CDR3nt: TGTGCCAGCAGCTTAGCCGGGGGGGCAACTAATGAAAAACTGTTTTTT; CDR3aa: CASSLAGGATNEKLFF; j_gene: TRBJ1-4; abundance: few; v_gene: TRBV7-6; len: 16; d_gene: .
CDR3nt: TGTGCCAGCAGCCAAGCAAGCCGGGGCTCTGGAAACACCATATATTTT; CDR3aa: CASSQASRGSGNTIYF; j_gene: TRBJ1-3; abundance: .; v_gene: TRBV3-1/TRBV3-2; len: 16; d_gene: .
CDR3nt: TGTGCCAGCAGCTTAGATGGACAGGCTGGCACTGAAGCTTTCTTT; CDR3aa: CASSLDGQAGTEAFF; j_gene: TRBJ1-1; abundance: .; v_gene: TRBV11-2; len: 15; d_gene: TRBD1
CDR3nt: TGTGCCAGCAACCTCCGGACTCCTAATTCACCCCTCCACTTT; CDR3aa: CASNLRTPNSPLHF; j_gene: TRBJ1-6; abundance: few; v_gene: TRBV7-2; len: 14; d_gene: .
CDR3nt: TGTGCCAGCAGTTTATCTTGGGGGCGACGCGAGCAGTACTTC; CDR3aa: CASSLSWGRREQYF; j_gene: TRBJ2-7; abundance: .; v_gene: TRBV27; len: 14; d_gene: .
CDR3nt: TGTGCCAGCAGCCGAGGGGGAGCTGGAAACACCATATATTTT; CDR3aa: CASSRGGAGNTIYF; j_gene: TRBJ1-3; abundance: .; v_gene: TRBV7-9; len: 14; d_gene: .
CDR3nt: TGTGCCAGCAGCTTAGGGGCGGCTAGCGGGAGGTACGAGCAGTACTTC; CDR3aa: CASSLGAASGRYEQYF; j_gene: TRBJ2-7; abundance: .; v_gene: TRBV7-8; len: 16; d_gene: TRBD2
CDR3nt: TGTGCCAGCAGAGGAAGGGCAGGGAGGGCCGGGGAGCTGTTTTTT; CDR3aa: CASRGRAGRAGELFF; j_gene: TRBJ2-2; abundance: .; v_gene: TRBV6-5; len: 15; d_gene: TRBD2
CDR3nt: TGTGCCAGCAGCTTGTTGGCCACTGAAGCTTTCTTT; CDR3aa: CASSLLATEAFF; j_gene: TRBJ1-1; abundance: few; v_gene: TRBV5-6; len: 12; d_gene: .